The T cell receptor (beta chain) under discussion was sequenced for a study of blood T cell repertoires in COVID-19. Germline loops: CDR1 SGHNT, CDR2 YENEEA. With 6 bases removed from V and 2 bases from J, the gap between germline ends came to 10 bases. The CDR3 spans 13 residues. Per the original methods: Estimation of nucleated cell counts was performed using reference gene primer amplification. This table comes from immunoSEQ multiplex PCR, and its TCRdb copy is limited to in-frame clones, with some not included. V, J and clone size were drawn from that table, and D and trimming were deduced from the DNA. This repertoire shows 180,000 or so clones, more than 75% found once; its top ten account for roughly 3.3%.

Sequences were obtained from peripheral blood. The chain employs TRBV11-3 and TRBJ2-5, with D perhaps matching TRBD1 (6 bases). The receptor was isolated from a man between 18 and 29 years old with active or convalescent COVID-19. The CDR3 DNA reads as TGTGCCAGCAGTTGGACAGCACAAGAGACCCAGTACTTC. Residues: CASSWTAQETQYF. The full variable domain, completed using reference TRBV11-3 and TRBJ2-5, is EAGVVQSPRYKIIEKKQPVAFWCNPISGHNTLYWYLQNLGQGPELLIRYENEEAVDDSQLPKDRFSAERLKGVDSTLKIQPAELGDSAVYLCASSWTAQETQYFGPGTRLLVL.